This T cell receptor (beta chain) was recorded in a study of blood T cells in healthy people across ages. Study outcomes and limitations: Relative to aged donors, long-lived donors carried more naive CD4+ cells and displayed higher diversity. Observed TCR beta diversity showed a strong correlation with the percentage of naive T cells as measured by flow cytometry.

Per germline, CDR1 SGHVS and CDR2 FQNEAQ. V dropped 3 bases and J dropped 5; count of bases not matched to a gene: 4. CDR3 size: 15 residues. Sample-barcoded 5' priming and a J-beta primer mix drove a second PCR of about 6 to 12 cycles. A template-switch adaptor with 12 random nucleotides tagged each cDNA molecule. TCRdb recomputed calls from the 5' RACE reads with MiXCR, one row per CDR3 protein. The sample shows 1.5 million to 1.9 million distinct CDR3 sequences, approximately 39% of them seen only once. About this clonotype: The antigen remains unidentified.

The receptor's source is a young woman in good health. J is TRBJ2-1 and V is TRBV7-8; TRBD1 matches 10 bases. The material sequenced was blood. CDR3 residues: CASSFGQGGNNEQFF. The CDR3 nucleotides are TGTGCCAGCAGCTTCGGACAGGGGGGGAACAATGAGCAGTTCTTC. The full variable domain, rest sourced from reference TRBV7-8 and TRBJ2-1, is GAGVSQSPRYKVAKRGQDVALRCDPISGHVSLFWYQQALGQGPEFLTYFQNEAQLDKSGLPSDRFFAERPEGSVSTLKIQRTQQEDSAVYLCASSFGQGGNNEQFFGPGTRLTVL.